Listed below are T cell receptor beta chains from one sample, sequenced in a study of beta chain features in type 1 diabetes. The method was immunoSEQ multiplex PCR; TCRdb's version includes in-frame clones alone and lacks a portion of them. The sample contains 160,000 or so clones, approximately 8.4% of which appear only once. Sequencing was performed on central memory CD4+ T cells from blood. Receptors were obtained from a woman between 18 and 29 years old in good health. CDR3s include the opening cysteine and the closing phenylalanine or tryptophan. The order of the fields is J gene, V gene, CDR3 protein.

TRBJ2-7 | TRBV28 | CASRLETHEQYF
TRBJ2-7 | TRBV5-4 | CASSLVTGGAYEQYF
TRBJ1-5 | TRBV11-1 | CASSVNEDQPQHF
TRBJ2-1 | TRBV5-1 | CASSFLNDEQFF
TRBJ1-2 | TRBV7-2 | CASSLGITGLRGYTF
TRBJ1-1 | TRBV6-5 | CASSRGAVNTEAFF
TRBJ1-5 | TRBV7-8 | CASRSGTGDYSNQPQHF
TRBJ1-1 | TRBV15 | CATSRDPRGGLLTEAFF
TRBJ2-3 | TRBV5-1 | CASSKAGTGTDTQYF
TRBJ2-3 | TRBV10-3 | CAISARAGATDTQYF
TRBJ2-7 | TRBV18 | CASSSDRDEQYF
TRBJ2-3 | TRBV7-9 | CASSSGGTDTQYF
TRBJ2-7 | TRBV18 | CASSPGQGDEQYF
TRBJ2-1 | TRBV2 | CASSGGLAGGPGEQFF
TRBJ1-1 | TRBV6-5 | CASKGLRGEAFF
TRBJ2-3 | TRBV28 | CASSSGLAGTPPYF
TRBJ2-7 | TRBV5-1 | CASSLTTGNYEQYF
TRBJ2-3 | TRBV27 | CASSPSGLALQQYF
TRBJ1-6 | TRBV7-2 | CASSLWTENSPLHF
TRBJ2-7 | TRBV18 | CASSPPSQGSYEQYF
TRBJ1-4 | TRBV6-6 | CASSSPTGKEKLFF
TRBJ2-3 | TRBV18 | CASLPPGGEYTQYF
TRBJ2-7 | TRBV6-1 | CASSAQQGSSYEQYF
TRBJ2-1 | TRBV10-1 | CASSGQGPEQFF
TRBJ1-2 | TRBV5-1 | CASSLFAGQTSYGYGYTF
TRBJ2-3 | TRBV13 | CASSLGPAIDTQYF
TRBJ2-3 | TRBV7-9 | CASSSRLASRTDTQYF
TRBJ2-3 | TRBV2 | CASSEVQGRDTQYF
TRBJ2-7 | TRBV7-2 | CASSAEYEQYF
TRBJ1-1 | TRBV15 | CATSSSSNTEAFF
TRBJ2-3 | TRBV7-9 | CASSSGQGIGTDTQYF
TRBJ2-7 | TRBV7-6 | CASSVTRSYEQYF
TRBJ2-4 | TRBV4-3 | CASSQDFGPLAKNIQYF
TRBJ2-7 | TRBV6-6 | CASSSSGTSSHF
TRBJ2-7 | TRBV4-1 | CASSQDGRDRGLYEQYF
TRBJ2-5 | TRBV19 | CASSRGLAQETQYF
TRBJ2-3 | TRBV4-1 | CASSQSGSATQYF
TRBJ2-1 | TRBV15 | CATSKRARGSYNEQFF
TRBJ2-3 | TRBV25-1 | CASSIETGAYTQYF
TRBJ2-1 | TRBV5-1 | CASSPERVGNEQFF
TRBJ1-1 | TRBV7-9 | CASSLQENTEAFF
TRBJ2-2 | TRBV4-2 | CASSQVGGGELFF
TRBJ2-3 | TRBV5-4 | CASSLDSGLTDTQYF
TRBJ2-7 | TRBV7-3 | CASSSQPSSYEQYF
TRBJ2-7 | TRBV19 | CASRPGQAGHEQYF
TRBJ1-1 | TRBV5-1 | CASSPRGRDGTEAFF
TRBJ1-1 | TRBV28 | CASSLSGQGVTEAFF
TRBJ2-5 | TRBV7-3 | CASSQRGTIQETQYF
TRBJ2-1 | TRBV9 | CVVQGADNEQFF
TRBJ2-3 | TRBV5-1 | CASSPRQGTDTQYF
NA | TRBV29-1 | CSVAGDEQYF
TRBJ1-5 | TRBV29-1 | CSVLVGNQPQHF
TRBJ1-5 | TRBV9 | CASSRGNNQPQHF